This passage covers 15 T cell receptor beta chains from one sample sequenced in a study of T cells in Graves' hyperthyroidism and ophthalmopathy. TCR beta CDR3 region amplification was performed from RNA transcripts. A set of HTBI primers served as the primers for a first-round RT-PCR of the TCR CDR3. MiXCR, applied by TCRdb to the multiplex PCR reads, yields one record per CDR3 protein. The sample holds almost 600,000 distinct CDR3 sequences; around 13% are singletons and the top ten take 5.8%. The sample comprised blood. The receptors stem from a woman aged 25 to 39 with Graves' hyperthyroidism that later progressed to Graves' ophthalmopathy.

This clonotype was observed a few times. The chain's CDR3 is CASSITSGMAYNEQFF. The DNA for the CDR3 is TGTGCCAGTAGTATTACCTCCGGGATGGCCTACAATGAGCAGTTCTTC. This chain links TRBV19 with TRBJ2-1, with D perhaps TRBD2 (5 bases). Germline V gene lookup returns CDR1 LNHDA and CDR2 SQIVND (reference sequence). This CDR3 comprises 16 residues. The germline V and J ends were trimmed by 3 bases and 2 bases, with 14 bases remaining between them.

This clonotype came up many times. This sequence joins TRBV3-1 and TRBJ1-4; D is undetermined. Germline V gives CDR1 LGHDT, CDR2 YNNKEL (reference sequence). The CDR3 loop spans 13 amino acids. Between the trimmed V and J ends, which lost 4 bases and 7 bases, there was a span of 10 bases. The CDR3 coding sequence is TGTGCCAGCAGCCCCGACCGGGGTGAAAAACTGTTTTTT. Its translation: CASSPDRGEKLFF.

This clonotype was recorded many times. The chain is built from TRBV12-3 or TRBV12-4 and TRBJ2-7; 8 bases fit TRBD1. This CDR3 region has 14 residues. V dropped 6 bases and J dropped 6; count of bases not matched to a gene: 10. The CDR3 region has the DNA TGTGCCAGCAGACGGACAGGGATCTTCTCCGAGCAGTACTTC. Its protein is CASRRTGIFSEQYF.

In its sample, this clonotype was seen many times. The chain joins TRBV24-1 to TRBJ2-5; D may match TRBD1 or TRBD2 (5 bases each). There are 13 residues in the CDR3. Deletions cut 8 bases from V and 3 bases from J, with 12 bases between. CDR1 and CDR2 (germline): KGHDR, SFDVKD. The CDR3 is CATTDGAEETQYF. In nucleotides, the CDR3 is TGTGCCACCACCGACGGGGCGGAAGAGACCCAGTACTTC.

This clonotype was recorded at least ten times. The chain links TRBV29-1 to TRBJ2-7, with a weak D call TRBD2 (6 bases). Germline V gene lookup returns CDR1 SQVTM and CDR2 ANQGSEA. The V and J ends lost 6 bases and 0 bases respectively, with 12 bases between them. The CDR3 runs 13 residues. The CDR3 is CSVGSGLSYEQYF. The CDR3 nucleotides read TGCAGCGTGGGAAGCGGGCTCTCCTACGAGCAGTACTTC.

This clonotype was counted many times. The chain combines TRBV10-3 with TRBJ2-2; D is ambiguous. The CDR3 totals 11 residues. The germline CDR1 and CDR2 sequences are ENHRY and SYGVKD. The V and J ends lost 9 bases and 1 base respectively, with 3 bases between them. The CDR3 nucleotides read TGTGCCATGCAGAACACCGGGGAGCTGTTTTTT. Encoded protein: CAMQNTGELFF.

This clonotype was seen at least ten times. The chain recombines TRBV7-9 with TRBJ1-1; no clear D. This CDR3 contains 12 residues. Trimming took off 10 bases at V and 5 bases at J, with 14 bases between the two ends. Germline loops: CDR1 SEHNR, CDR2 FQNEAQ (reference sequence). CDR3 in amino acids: CATAKVGTEAFF. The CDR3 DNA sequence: TGTGCCACCGCCAAAGTAGGGACTGAAGCTTTCTTT.

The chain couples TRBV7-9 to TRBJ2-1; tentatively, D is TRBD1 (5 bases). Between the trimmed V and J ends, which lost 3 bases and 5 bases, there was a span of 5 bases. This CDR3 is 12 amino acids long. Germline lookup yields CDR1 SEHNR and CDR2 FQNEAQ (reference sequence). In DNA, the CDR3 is TGTGCCAGCAGCTTCAGGGACAATGAGCAGTTCTTC. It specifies CASSFRDNEQFF.

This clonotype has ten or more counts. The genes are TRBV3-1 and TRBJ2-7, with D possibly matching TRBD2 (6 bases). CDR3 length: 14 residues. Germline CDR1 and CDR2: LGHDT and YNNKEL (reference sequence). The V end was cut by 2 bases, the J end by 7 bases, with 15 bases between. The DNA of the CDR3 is TGTGCCAGCAGCCAAACCGGGCCCCGGGGGGAGCAGTACTTC. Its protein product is CASSQTGPRGEQYF.

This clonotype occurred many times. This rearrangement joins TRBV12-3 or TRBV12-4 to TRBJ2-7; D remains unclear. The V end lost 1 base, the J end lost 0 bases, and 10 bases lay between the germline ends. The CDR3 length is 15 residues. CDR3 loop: CASSLGASSSYEQYF. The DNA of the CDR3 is TGTGCCAGCAGTTTAGGTGCTAGTAGCTCCTACGAGCAGTACTTC.

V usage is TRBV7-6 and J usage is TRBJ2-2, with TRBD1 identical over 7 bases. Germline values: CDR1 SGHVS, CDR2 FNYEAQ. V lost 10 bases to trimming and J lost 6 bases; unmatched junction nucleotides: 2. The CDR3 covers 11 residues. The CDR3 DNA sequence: TGTGCCATACAGGGGCCCGGGGAGCTGTTTTTT. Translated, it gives CAIQGPGELFF.

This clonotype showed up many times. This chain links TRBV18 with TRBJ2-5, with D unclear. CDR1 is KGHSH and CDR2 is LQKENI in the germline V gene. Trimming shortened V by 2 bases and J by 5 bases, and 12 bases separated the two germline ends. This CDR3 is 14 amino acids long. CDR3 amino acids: CASSPESHRETQYF. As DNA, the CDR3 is TGTGCCAGCTCACCAGAAAGTCACCGGGAGACCCAGTACTTC.

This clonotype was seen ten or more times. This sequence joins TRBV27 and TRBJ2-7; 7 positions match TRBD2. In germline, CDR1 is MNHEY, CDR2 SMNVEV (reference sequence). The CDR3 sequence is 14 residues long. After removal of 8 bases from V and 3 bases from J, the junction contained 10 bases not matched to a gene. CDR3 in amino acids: CASGGGGKGYEQYF. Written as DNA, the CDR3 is TGTGCCAGCGGTGGGGGGGGGAAGGGCTACGAGCAGTACTTC.

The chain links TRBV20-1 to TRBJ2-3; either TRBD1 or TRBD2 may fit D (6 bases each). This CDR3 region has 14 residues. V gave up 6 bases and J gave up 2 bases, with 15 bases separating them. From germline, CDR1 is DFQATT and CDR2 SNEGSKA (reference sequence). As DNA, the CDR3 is TGCAGTGCCGAGGGGGGCCGATCCACAGATACGCAGTATTTT. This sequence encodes CSAEGGRSTDTQYF.

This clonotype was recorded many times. The CDR3 protein is CASSPSGSGTGELFF. As DNA, the CDR3 is TGTGCCAGCAGTCCCAGCGGGAGCGGAACCGGGGAGCTGTTTTTT. The genes are TRBV27 and TRBJ2-2, with 8 bases aligning to TRBD2. The CDR3 consists of 15 residues. Germline V gives CDR1 MNHEY, CDR2 SMNVEV (reference sequence). V lost 5 bases to trimming and J lost 5 bases; unmatched junction nucleotides: 7.